The clone carrying this TCR beta chain was seen a single time. Antigen specificity is unknown. The data are from a study of breast tumors, draining lymph nodes, adjacent tissues. TCRdb ran MiXCR on the multiplex PCR reads and lists one entry per CDR3 protein. The data hold over 20,000 distinct CDR3 sequences, with about 70% observed a single time. General study findings and limits: Data fit most tumor T cells coming from lymph node, expanding in tumor. Data only fit, rather than demonstrated, lymph node origin of most tumor T cells. Tumor TCR diversity was below lymph nodes but above nontumor tissue.

The CDR3 is 16 amino acids. The trim removed 4 bases at V and 4 bases at J, leaving 8 bases unmatched. CDR1 SGDLS and CDR2 YYNGEE come from the germline V gene. Sequenced sample: tumor-adjacent breast tissue. The clonotype originates from a female donor with breast cancer. Some clones in this sample may be carry-over from other donors' samples. The chain employs TRBV9 and TRBJ2-2; 9 bases agree with TRBD1. CDR3 residues: CASSPGGTGSTGELFF. The DNA of the CDR3 is TGTGCCAGCAGCCCTGGGGGGACAGGGAGCACCGGGGAGCTGTTTTTT.